A single T cell receptor beta chain is shown here with its context. The protocol was immunoSEQ multiplex PCR, while the TCRdb copy is restricted to in-frame clones and leaves out a portion. The sample comprises more than 90,000 clones, about 91% of which are singletons, and 2.5% to 3.5% rests with the top ten. Germline V CDR1 and CDR2: MNHNS, SASEGT. The CDR3 is made up of 15 amino acids. Trimming took off 6 bases at V and 0 bases at J, with 12 bases between the two ends. The data are from a study of T cell changes during pregnancy in multiple sclerosis. This receptor was identified in a female donor with multiple sclerosis, enrolled in a pregnancy study. V is TRBV6-1 and J is TRBJ2-1; a possible D gene is TRBD2 (5 bases). The sample in question was peripheral blood, obtained in the second trimester of pregnancy. CDR3 in amino acids: CASSGGRNSYNEQFF. CDR3 DNA: TGTGCCAGCAGCGGCGGGCGAAACTCCTACAATGAGCAGTTCTTC.